Detailed here is one TCR beta chain. Trimming took off 3 bases at V and 1 base at J, with 9 bases between the two ends. CDR1 and CDR2 (germline): MNHEY, SVGEGT. The CDR3 totals 14 residues. The data were taken from a study of blood T cell repertoires in COVID-19. The wider study: Sources were T cells, B-cell-depleted T cells, or PBMCs; the material itself was cDNA or gDNA.

Sequencing was performed with immunoSEQ multiplex PCR; in TCRdb, only in-frame clones are kept and a portion is missing. The sample has about 120,000 clones, 75% to 90% seen once; the top ten hold 2% to 2.5%. This TCR was sampled from a man aged 30 to 39 with acute or convalescent COVID-19. The source material was peripheral blood. The rearrangement links TRBV6-2 or TRBV6-3 to TRBJ2-5; a weak D match, TRBD2 (5 bases). CDR3 coding DNA: TGTGCCAGCAGTTATTGGGCGGGCCAAGAGACCCAGTACTTC. Amino acids: CASSYWAGQETQYF.